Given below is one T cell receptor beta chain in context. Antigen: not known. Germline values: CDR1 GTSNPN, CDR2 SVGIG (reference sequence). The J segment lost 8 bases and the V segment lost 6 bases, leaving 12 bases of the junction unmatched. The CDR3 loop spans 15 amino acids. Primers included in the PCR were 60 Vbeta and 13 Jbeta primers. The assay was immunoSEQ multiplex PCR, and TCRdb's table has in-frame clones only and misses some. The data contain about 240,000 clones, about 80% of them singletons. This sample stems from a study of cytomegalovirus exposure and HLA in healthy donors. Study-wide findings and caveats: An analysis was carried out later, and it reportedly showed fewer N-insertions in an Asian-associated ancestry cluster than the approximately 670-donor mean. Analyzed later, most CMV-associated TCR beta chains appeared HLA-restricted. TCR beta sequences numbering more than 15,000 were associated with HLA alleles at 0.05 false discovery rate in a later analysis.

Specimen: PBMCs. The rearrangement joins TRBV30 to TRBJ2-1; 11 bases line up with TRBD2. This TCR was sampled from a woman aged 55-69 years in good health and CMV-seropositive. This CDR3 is CACQRALAGGYEQFF. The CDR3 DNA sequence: TGTGCCTGTCAAAGGGCTCTAGCGGGAGGCTATGAGCAGTTCTTC. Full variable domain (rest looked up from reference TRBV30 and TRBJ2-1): SQTIHQWPATLVQPVGSPLSLECTVEGTSNPNLYWYRQAAGRGLQLLFYSVGIGQISSEVPQNLSASRPQDRQFILSSKKLLLSDSGFYLCACQRALAGGYEQFFGPGTRLTVL.